This paragraph reports one T cell receptor beta chain. The sample comes from a study of siplizumab effects on memory and regulatory T cells. Sequencing was performed with immunoSEQ multiplex PCR; in TCRdb, only in-frame clones are kept and a portion is missing. The table has 9,200 or so clones, approximately 70% seen once. This sequence was found in a human donor in good health. The specimen sequenced was effector memory CD8+ T cells sorted from blood. The subset is: unstimulated CD8+ effector memory T cells.

This CDR3 reads CASSLDQPQHF. The CDR3 nucleotides read TGTGCCAGCAGCTTGGATCAGCCCCAGCATTTT. The chain employs TRBV5-8 and TRBJ1-5; D not certain. CDR1 and CDR2 (germline): SGHTS, YDEGEE. V lost 0 bases and J lost 5, with 0 bases in between. This CDR3 has 11 amino acids.